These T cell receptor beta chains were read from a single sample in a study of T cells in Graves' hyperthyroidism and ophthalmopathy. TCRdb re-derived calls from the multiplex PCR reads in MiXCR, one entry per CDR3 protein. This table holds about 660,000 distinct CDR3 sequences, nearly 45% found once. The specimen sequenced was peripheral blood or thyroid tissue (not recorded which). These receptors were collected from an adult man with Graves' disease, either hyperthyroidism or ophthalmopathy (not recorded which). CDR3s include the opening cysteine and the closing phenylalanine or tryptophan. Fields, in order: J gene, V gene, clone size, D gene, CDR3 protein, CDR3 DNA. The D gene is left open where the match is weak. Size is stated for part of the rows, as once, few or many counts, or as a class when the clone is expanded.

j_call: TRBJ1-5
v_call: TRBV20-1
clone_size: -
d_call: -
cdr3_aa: CSARDSGSNQPQHF
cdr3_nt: TGCAGTGCTAGGGACTCGGGGAGCAATCAGCCCCAGCATTTT

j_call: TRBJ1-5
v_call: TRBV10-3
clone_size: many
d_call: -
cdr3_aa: CAISESWVDSNQPQHF
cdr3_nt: TGTGCCATCAGTGAGTCGTGGGTCGATAGCAATCAGCCCCAGCATTTT

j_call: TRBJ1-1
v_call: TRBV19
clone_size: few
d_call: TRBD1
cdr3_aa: CASSPMDRPYPEAFF
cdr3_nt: TGTGCCAGTAGTCCGATGGACAGGCCATACCCTGAAGCTTTCTTT

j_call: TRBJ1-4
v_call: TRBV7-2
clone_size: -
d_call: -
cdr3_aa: CASSFGGPGRNEKLFF
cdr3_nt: TGTGCCAGCAGCTTCGGCGGGCCCGGAAGGAATGAAAAACTGTTTTTT

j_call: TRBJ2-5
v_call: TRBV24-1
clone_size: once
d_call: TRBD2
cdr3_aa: CATSLAGQPQETQYF
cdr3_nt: TGTGCCACGTCGCTAGCGGGACAGCCACAAGAGACCCAGTACTTC

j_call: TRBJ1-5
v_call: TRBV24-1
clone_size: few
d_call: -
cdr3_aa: CATSDPLRGNQPQHF
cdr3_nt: TGTGCCACCAGTGACCCGCTCCGGGGGAATCAGCCCCAGCATTTT

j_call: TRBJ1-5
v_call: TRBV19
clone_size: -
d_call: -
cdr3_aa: CASSRDRRSDSNQPQHF
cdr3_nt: TGTGCCAGTAGCCGGGACCGCCGTTCTGATAGCAATCAGCCCCAGCATTTT

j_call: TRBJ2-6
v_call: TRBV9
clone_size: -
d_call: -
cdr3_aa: CASSEGFGSSGANVLTF
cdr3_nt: TGTGCCAGCAGCGAAGGATTTGGCTCTTCCGGGGCCAACGTCCTGACTTTC

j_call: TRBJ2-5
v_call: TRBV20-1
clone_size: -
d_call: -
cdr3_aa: CSASYSTDQETQYF
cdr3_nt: TGCAGTGCTTCCTACTCGACAGACCAAGAGACCCAGTACTTC

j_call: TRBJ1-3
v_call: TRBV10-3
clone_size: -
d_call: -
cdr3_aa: CVISEGGTSGNTIYF
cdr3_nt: TGTGTCATCAGTGAAGGGGGGACCTCTGGAAACACCATATATTTT

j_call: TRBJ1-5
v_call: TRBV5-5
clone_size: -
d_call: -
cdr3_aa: CASSPRQNSNQPQHF
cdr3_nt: TGTGCCAGCAGCCCGAGGCAGAATAGCAATCAGCCCCAGCATTTT

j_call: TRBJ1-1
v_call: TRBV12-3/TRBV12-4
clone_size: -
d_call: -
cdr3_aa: CASSDFNSNTEAFF
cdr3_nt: TGTGCCAGCAGTGATTTCAACTCGAACACTGAAGCTTTCTTT

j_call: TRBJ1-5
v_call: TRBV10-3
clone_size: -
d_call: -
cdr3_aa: CAISDGTSGQPQHF
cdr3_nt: TGTGCCATCAGCGACGGGACTAGCGGGCAGCCCCAGCATTTT

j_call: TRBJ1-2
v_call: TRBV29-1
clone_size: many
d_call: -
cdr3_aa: CSDDRQEGYGYTF
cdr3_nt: TGCAGCGATGATAGGCAGGAAGGCTATGGCTACACCTTC